This T cell receptor (beta chain) was documented in a study of cytomegalovirus exposure and HLA in healthy donors. PCR employed 60 Vbeta and 13 Jbeta primers. The data were produced by immunoSEQ multiplex PCR, yet TCRdb's version contains in-frame clones alone and is incomplete. The sample has 95,000 to 150,000 clones; about 80% are singletons. The study, taken as a whole, reports: Investigators reported approximately 170 TCR beta chains as tied to cytomegalovirus. Later analysis suggested links between common viral pathogens and several top significant clusters. A later analysis showed that HLA-associated TCR beta chains had undergone more clonal expansion than equally common others.

Comment on this clone: Its antigen is undetermined.

The CDR3 length is 13 residues. The V and J ends lost 2 bases and 4 bases respectively, with 7 bases between them. The germline gives CDR1 SGHNT, CDR2 YYREEE (reference sequence). This chain links TRBV5-4 with TRBJ1-3; D not resolved. The TCR comes from a female donor in good health and CMV-seropositive. Sequenced material: PBMCs. CDR3 residues: CASSLNEGNTIYF. CDR3 DNA: TGTGCCAGCAGCTTAAATGAGGGAAACACCATATATTTT.